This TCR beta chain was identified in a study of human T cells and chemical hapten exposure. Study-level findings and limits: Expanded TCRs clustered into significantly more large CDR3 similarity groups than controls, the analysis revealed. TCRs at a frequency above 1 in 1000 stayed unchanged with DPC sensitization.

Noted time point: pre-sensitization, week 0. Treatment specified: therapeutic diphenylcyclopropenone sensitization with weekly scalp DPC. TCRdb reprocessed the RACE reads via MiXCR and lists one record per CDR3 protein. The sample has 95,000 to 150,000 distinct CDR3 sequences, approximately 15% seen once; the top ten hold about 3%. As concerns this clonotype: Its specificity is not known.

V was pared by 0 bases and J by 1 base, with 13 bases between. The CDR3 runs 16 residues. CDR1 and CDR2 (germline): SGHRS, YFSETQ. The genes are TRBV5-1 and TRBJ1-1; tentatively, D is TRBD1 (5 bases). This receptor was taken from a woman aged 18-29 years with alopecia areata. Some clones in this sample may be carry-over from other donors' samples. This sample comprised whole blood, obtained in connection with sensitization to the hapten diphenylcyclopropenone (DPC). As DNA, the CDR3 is TGCGCCAGCAGCTTGGGAGCCAGGGCCGGGAACACTGAAGCTTTCTTT. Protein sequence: CASSLGARAGNTEAFF.